Each of the 18 T cell receptor beta chains below was sequenced from the same sample in a study of blood T cells in healthy people across ages. A J-beta primer mix and a sample-barcoded 5' primer were used in a second PCR of roughly 7 to 12 cycles. TCRdb called the 5' RACE reads again in MiXCR, with one record for every CDR3 protein. This table has approximately 2,000,000 distinct CDR3 sequences, about two fifths appearing once. Sample: blood. The receptors here all came from a human donor in good health.

The chain uses TRBV6-6 and TRBJ2-2; 14 positions agree with TRBD2. CDR1 and CDR2 (germline): MNHNY, SVGAGI (reference sequence). This CDR3 contains 15 residues. With V trimmed by 6 bases and J by 5 bases, 2 bases remained unmatched. CDR3: CASRGTSGGTGELFF. The CDR3 region has the DNA TGTGCCAGCAGGGGGACTAGCGGGGGAACCGGGGAGCTGTTTTTT.

This clonotype was seen more than once but under ten times. V and J are TRBV30 and TRBJ2-3; the match to TRBD2 covers 11 bases. This CDR3 region has 13 residues. With V trimmed by 4 bases and J by 7 bases, 4 bases remained unmatched. Per the germline V gene, CDR1 is GTSNPN and CDR2 is SVGIG (reference sequence). The CDR3, as DNA: TGTGCCTGGACTAGCGGGGGGATCTATACGCAGTATTTT. This codes for CAWTSGGIYTQYF.

The CDR3 nucleotides are TGCAGCGTCGGACAGGGGAAAGGGGGTCAGCCCCAGCATTTT. This encodes CSVGQGKGGQPQHF. The V and J genes are TRBV29-1 and TRBJ1-5; 9 bases line up with TRBD1. The CDR3 covers 14 residues. Germline trimming cut 6 bases from V and 6 bases from J; bases unmatched to any gene: 9. Germline values: CDR1 SQVTM, CDR2 ANQGSEA.

The J gene is TRBJ2-7, the V gene TRBV5-1; a possible D gene is TRBD1 (5 bases). Germline V lookup: CDR1 SGHRS, CDR2 YFSETQ. V was trimmed by 4 bases and J by 2 bases, leaving 16 bases between them. CDR3 length: 15 residues. The CDR3 DNA sequence: TGCGCCAGCAGCCGCGGTGACAGCAGAACCTACGAGCAGTACTTC. This gives the protein CASSRGDSRTYEQYF.

A few counts support this clonotype. This chain links TRBV7-9 with TRBJ2-7; possible D gene TRBD1, 6 bases. Per germline, CDR1 SEHNR and CDR2 FQNEAQ (reference sequence). This CDR3 spans 15 amino acids. V was pared by 4 bases and J by 6 bases, with 19 bases between. The CDR3 protein is CASSSPNREPSEQYF. DNA for the CDR3: TGTGCCAGCAGCTCACCGAACAGGGAACCTTCCGAGCAGTACTTC.

There are many counts of this clonotype. The V and J genes are TRBV10-3 and TRBJ2-2, with D perhaps TRBD2 (5 bases). V was pared by 7 bases and J by 1 base, with 16 bases between. Germline-derived CDR1 and CDR2 are ENHRY and SYGVKD. The CDR3 is 16 residues long. The DNA for the CDR3 is TGTGCCATCAACTCCGGGGATTTGCGGAACACCGGGGAGCTGTTTTTT. It codes for CAINSGDLRNTGELFF.

The chain employs TRBV11-2 and TRBJ1-1; weak D call: TRBD1 (6 bases). V was pared by 5 bases and J by 5 bases, with 18 bases between. Germline-derived CDR1 and CDR2 are SGHAT and FQNNGV. The CDR3 sequence is 15 residues long. DNA of the CDR3: TGTGCCAGCAGCATTCGACAGGCCTTAGGGACTGAAGCTTTCTTT. This encodes CASSIRQALGTEAFF.

This chain connects TRBV6-6 to TRBJ1-4; no clear D. Germline CDR1 is MNHNY and CDR2 is SVGAGI (reference sequence). CDR3 length: 13 amino acids. V lost 2 bases and J lost 7, with 8 bases in between. CDR3 residues: CASSYKGGEKLFF. The CDR3 bases are TGTGCCAGCAGTTACAAGGGAGGTGAAAAACTGTTTTTT.

In its sample, this clonotype was seen a few times. The V gene is TRBV29-1, the J gene TRBJ1-2; D is perhaps TRBD1 (5 bases). Germline CDR1 reads SQVTM; CDR2 reads ANQGSEA. The CDR3 length is 12 residues. The V end lost 3 bases, the J end lost 4 bases, and 9 bases lay between the germline ends. The CDR3 region has the DNA TGCAGCGTTGACAGGGTAGGCTATGGCTACACCTTC. It specifies CSVDRVGYGYTF.

This chain uses TRBV5-6 with TRBJ2-1; D is uncertain. The CDR3 totals 12 residues. Germline lookup yields CDR1 SGHDT and CDR2 YYEEEE. V was shortened by 7 bases and J by 7 bases, with 12 bases between the two germline ends. The CDR3 loop is CASGIGANEQFF. In DNA, the CDR3 is TGTGCCAGCGGCATAGGCGCGAATGAGCAGTTCTTC.

The chain carries TRBV18 and TRBJ1-2, with TRBD1 matching 7 bases. Germline V gene lookup returns CDR1 KGHSH and CDR2 LQKENI. V lost 8 bases to trimming and J lost 4 bases; unmatched junction nucleotides: 4. The CDR3 is 12 residues long. CDR3 coding DNA: TGTGCCAGCGCGGGACAGACCTATGGCTACACCTTC. This sequence encodes CASAGQTYGYTF. Combining the CDR3 with reference TRBV18 and TRBJ1-2 gives the whole variable domain NAGVMQNPRHLVRRRGQEARLRCSPMKGHSHVYWYRQLPEEGLKFMVYLQKENIIDESGMPKERFSAEFPKEGPSILRIQQVVRGDSAAYFCASAGQTYGYTFGSGTRLTVV.

Remarks on this clonotype: At one end the junction does not follow the germline gene, possibly because of a read error. The chain recombines TRBV6-1 with TRBJ2-5; D possibly corresponds to TRBD2 (6 bases). The CDR3 has 12 residues. Germline V gene data show CDR1 as MNHNS and CDR2 as SASEGT. The CDR3 DNA follows: TGTGCCAGCGGAGGGGTTTGGGAGACCCGGTACTTC. Translating it yields CASGGVWETRYF.

In its sample, this clonotype was seen once. V and J are TRBV3-1 and TRBJ2-1, with unresolved D. This CDR3 contains 14 residues. Trimming left V 4 bases short and J 7 bases short, with 14 bases between. CDR1 LGHDT and CDR2 YNNKEL come from the germline V gene (reference sequence). CDR3 amino acids: CASSLKGNWNEQFF. The CDR3 bases are TGTGCCAGCAGCCTAAAGGGTAACTGGAATGAGCAGTTCTTC.

On this clonotype: This may arise from a read error, as a much more abundant clone is one base away. CDR3 loop: CVTSRYSRGHNEQFF. CDR3 in DNA: TGTGTCACCAGCAGGTACTCGCGGGGGCACAATGAGCAGTTCTTC. The gene calls are TRBV15 and TRBJ2-1; weak D call: TRBD2 (7 bases). Germline CDR1 is LNHNV and CDR2 is YYDKDF (reference sequence). The length of the CDR3 is 15 residues.

This clonotype turned up a few times. Mismatch with germline at one junction end may stem from a read error. The V gene is TRBV5-1, the J gene TRBJ2-5; D not certain. The J call is uncertain, as TRBJ2-7 better fits the DNA end. Germline CDR1 is SGHRS and CDR2 is YFSETQ. The CDR3 is 16 residues long. The CDR3 DNA sequence: TGCGCTAGCAGCTTGGATCTGGACCGAGCTAAAATCGAGCAGTACTTC. Protein product: CASSLDLDRAKIEQYF.

The chain couples TRBV20-1 to TRBJ2-2, with D uncertain. Trimming left V 3 bases short and J 3 bases short, with 14 bases between. Germline CDR1 reads DFQATT; CDR2 reads SNEGSKA (reference sequence). The CDR3 sequence is 15 residues long. The CDR3 DNA sequence: TGCAGTGCTAGTAAGGGCAGCGATTACACCGGGGAGCTGTTTTTT. Translating it yields CSASKGSDYTGELFF.

This clonotype showed up just a few times. V usage is TRBV4-1 and J usage is TRBJ2-1, with no clear D. CDR3 size: 14 residues. Germline lookup yields CDR1 MGHRA and CDR2 YSYEKL. Trimming pared 4 bases from V and 4 bases from J, leaving 11 bases between. CDR3 sequence: CASSPVGWYNEQFF. The CDR3 DNA reads TGCGCCAGCAGCCCTGTGGGGTGGTACAATGAGCAGTTCTTC.

This clonotype occurred a few times. The rearrangement links TRBV12-3 or TRBV12-4 to TRBJ2-5; the D gene is possibly TRBD1 (6 bases). The closer fit of TRBJ2-7 to the DNA end suggests the J call may be wrong. The CDR3 contains 13 residues. The CDR3 protein is CASTTTGQYEQYF. In nucleotides, the CDR3 is TGTGCCAGCACCACAACCGGACAGTACGAGCAGTACTTC.